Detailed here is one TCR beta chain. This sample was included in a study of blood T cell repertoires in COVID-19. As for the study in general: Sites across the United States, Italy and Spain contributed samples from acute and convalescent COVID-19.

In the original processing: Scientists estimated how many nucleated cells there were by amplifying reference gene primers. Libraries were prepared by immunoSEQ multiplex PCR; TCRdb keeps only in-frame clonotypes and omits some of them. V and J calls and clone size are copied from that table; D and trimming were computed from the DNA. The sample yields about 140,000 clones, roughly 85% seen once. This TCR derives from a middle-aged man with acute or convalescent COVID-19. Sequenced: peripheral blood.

The CDR3 DNA follows: TGCGCCAGCAGCCAAGATCCGACAGGGGGAACCGGGGAGCTGTTTTTT. This translates into CASSQDPTGGTGELFF. The chain joins TRBV4-1 to TRBJ2-2; 9 bases are a match to TRBD1. The ends lost 0 bases at V and 5 bases at J; junction bases unmatched: 4. From germline, CDR1 is MGHRA and CDR2 YSYEKL. The CDR3 is 16 amino acids.